Presented here are 20 T cell receptor beta chains from one specimen sequenced in a study of OX40 agonist ivuxolimab in advanced cancers. Generated by immunoSEQ multiplex PCR, the TCRdb table keeps only in-frame clones and is missing some. Of about 27,000 clones listed, roughly 90% were seen once; the top ten hold about 30%. The specimen comprised CD4+ or CD8+ T cells sorted from blood, sampled in a trial of the OX40 agonist ivuxolimab. These receptors came from an adult with an advanced solid tumor such as melanoma, head and neck, liver or kidney cancer.

This clone was seen a handful of times. This chain uses TRBV27 with TRBJ1-6; D unresolved. CDR3 length: 13 amino acids. The V end lost 3 bases, the J end lost 5 bases, and 5 bases lay between the germline ends. The V gene's germline CDR1 is MNHEY and CDR2 SMNVEV (reference sequence). CDR3 sequence: CASSFRNNSPLHF. CDR3 nucleotide sequence: TGTGCCAGCAGTTTCCGAAATAATTCACCCCTCCACTTT.

The V and J genes are TRBV11-2 and TRBJ2-7; D remains unclear. Germline V gene sequence: CDR1 SGHAT, CDR2 FQNNGV. V was shortened by 7 bases and J by 3 bases, with 19 bases between the two germline ends. The CDR3 runs 15 residues. CDR3 region: CASTLEASRSYEQYF. The CDR3 DNA is TGTGCCAGCACCCTAGAGGCTTCTCGAAGCTACGAGCAGTACTTC.

The chain couples TRBV27 to TRBJ1-5; no clear D gene. The CDR3 extends over 15 amino acids. V was pared by 6 bases and J by 4 bases, with 16 bases between. In germline, CDR1 is MNHEY, CDR2 SMNVEV (reference sequence). In DNA, the CDR3 is TGTGCCAGCAGCCCACTATCACCTGAGAATCAGCCCCAGCATTTT. This sequence encodes CASSPLSPENQPQHF.

The chain links TRBV9 to TRBJ2-7, with 7 bases fitting TRBD1. Trimming took 3 bases from V and 2 from J; bases not matched to a gene: 8. This CDR3 contains 15 residues. CDR1 and CDR2 (germline): SGDLS, YYNGEE. DNA of the CDR3: TGTGCCAGCAGCGAGGCTTCCGGGACAGCCTACGAGCAGTACTTC. It codes for CASSEASGTAYEQYF.

This chain connects TRBV27 to TRBJ2-7; TRBD2 aligns across 7 bases. V gave up 6 bases and J gave up 2 bases; unmatched junction bases: 4. The CDR3 has 13 amino acids. The V gene's germline CDR1 is MNHEY and CDR2 SMNVEV (reference sequence). CDR3 region: CASRLADPYEQYF. CDR3 bases: TGTGCCAGCAGGCTAGCGGACCCCTACGAGCAGTACTTC.

As DNA, the CDR3 is TGTGCCAGCAGCTTATGGGGACAGGGTTACGAGCAGTACTTC. Its translation is CASSLWGQGYEQYF. The chain uses TRBV7-6 and TRBJ2-7; 9 nucleotides line up with TRBD1. CDR3 length equals 14 residues. The V gene's germline CDR1 is SGHVS and CDR2 FNYEAQ. The V gene end was trimmed by 2 bases and the J gene end by 4 bases; junction bases not matched to a gene: 3.

The chain has TRBV30 and TRBJ1-3; the D is unclear. From germline, CDR1 is GTSNPN and CDR2 SVGIG (reference sequence). V lost 2 bases and J lost 2, with 10 bases in between. The CDR3 extends over 14 amino acids. CDR3 amino acids: CAWSTLRPGNTIYF. Written as DNA, the CDR3 is TGTGCCTGGAGTACCCTCAGGCCTGGAAACACCATATATTTT.

Here the CDR3 DNA reads TGTGCCAGTAGTATATCGGTCAGCCTGAGCTCCTACGAGCAGTACTTC. Amino acids: CASSISVSLSSYEQYF. The rearrangement links TRBV19 to TRBJ2-7; no definite D call. The CDR3 has 16 residues. CDR1 and CDR2 (germline): LNHDA, SQIVND (reference sequence). The V gene lost 2 bases and the J gene lost 0 bases, with 14 bases spanning the gap.

V is TRBV2 and J is TRBJ2-5, with TRBD2 identical over 8 bases. Germline CDR1 and CDR2: SNHLY and FYNNEI. V was clipped by 2 bases and J by 4 bases; unmatched bases: 12. The CDR3 length is 17 residues. Written as DNA, the CDR3 is TGTGCCAGCAGTGAAATGGGTAGCGGGGCGGAGGGAGAGACCCAGTACTTC. This encodes CASSEMGSGAEGETQYF.

The chain combines TRBV27 with TRBJ2-7, with a tentative D call TRBD2 (7 bases). The CDR3 covers 14 residues. The ends were cut back, 4 bases at V and 5 bases at J, with 15 bases in the middle. Germline V CDR1 and CDR2: MNHEY, SMNVEV (reference sequence). As DNA, the CDR3 is TGTGCCAGCAGTTGGGGGGGCGTTTTCAACGAGCAGTACTTC. Protein: CASSWGGVFNEQYF.

As DNA, the CDR3 is TGCAGCGTTGAAGAAGGACTAGCGGGAGGGTACAATGAGCAGTTCTTC. Residues: CSVEEGLAGGYNEQFF. The chain couples TRBV29-1 to TRBJ2-1, with 15 positions matching TRBD2. V lost 0 bases, J lost 4 bases, and 1 base stayed unmatched. The CDR3 is 16 residues long. The germline V gene encodes CDR1 SQVTM and CDR2 ANQGSEA.

This clone is a singleton in its sample. This rearrangement joins TRBV6-5 to TRBJ2-7; a possible D gene is TRBD1 (5 bases). Germline V gives CDR1 MNHEY, CDR2 SVGAGI. CDR3 length: 13 amino acids. V was cut by 4 bases and J by 3 bases, with 10 bases left in between. The CDR3 region has the DNA TGTGCCAGCAGTTTAGGACACATCTACGAGCAGTACTTC. This encodes CASSLGHIYEQYF.

The chain uses TRBV27 and TRBJ2-5; D may be TRBD1 (6 bases). This CDR3 is built from 19 residues. Trimming left V 0 bases short and J 5 bases short, with 25 bases between. Germline CDR1 is MNHEY and CDR2 is SMNVEV (reference sequence). CDR3 amino acids: CASSLSGLRTVGLGETQYF. The CDR3 bases are TGTGCCAGCAGTTTATCTGGATTGAGGACAGTTGGGTTAGGTGAGACCCAGTACTTC.

The table lists this clone with a count of one. This rearrangement joins TRBV5-1 to TRBJ1-1; possibly TRBD1 for D (6 bases). The V end lost 0 bases, the J end lost 4 bases, and 13 bases lay between the germline ends. CDR1 is SGHRS and CDR2 is YFSETQ in the germline V gene. The CDR3 sequence is 15 residues long. The CDR3 loop reads CASSLVGGGGTEAFF. The DNA for the CDR3 is TGCGCCAGCAGCTTGGTTGGGGGCGGGGGCACTGAAGCTTTCTTT.

This chain uses TRBV9 with TRBJ2-3; TRBD2 is a possible D gene (6 bases). Trimming took off 0 bases at V and 5 bases at J, with 13 bases between the two ends. This CDR3 spans 15 amino acids. Per germline, CDR1 SGDLS and CDR2 YYNGEE. CDR3 in DNA: TGTGCCAGCAGCGTAGCGGGAGTGAGAATAGATACGCAGTATTTT. Its protein is CASSVAGVRIDTQYF.

The chain combines TRBV11-2 with TRBJ2-7; TRBD2 might be the D (6 bases). Germline V gene sequence: CDR1 SGHAT, CDR2 FQNNGV. Trimming pared 3 bases from V and 1 base from J, leaving 7 bases between. This CDR3 contains 13 residues. The CDR3 loop is CASSFGLSYEQYF. Here the CDR3 DNA reads TGTGCCAGCAGCTTCGGACTATCCTACGAGCAGTACTTC.

The V call is TRBV27, the J call TRBJ2-3; TRBD1 might be the D (6 bases). The CDR3 totals 16 residues. V was clipped by 5 bases and J by 2 bases, with 17 bases between them. Germline V CDR1 and CDR2: MNHEY, SMNVEV (reference sequence). CDR3 nucleotides: TGTGCCAGCAGTCCCCTGTGGACAGTGAACACAGATACGCAGTATTTT. Encoded protein: CASSPLWTVNTDTQYF.

The chain couples TRBV2 to TRBJ1-5, with no clear D. CDR3 length: 12 residues. Germline V lookup: CDR1 SNHLY, CDR2 FYNNEI. V was clipped by 7 bases and J by 0 bases, with 4 bases between them. This chain's CDR3 is CASKGSNQPQHF. Written as DNA, the CDR3 is TGTGCCAGCAAAGGTAGCAATCAGCCCCAGCATTTT. Looking up the rest from reference TRBV2 and TRBJ1-5 gives the full variable domain: EPEVTQTPSHQVTQMGQEVILRCVPISNHLYFYWYRQILGQKVEFLVSFYNNEISEKSEIFDDQFSVERPDGSNFTLKIRSTKLEDSAMYFCASKGSNQPQHFGDGTRLSIL.

The J gene is TRBJ2-7, the V gene TRBV19; 9 bases are a match to TRBD1. The V gene end was trimmed by 4 bases and the J gene end by 3 bases; junction bases not matched to a gene: 7. Germline V gene sequence: CDR1 LNHDA, CDR2 SQIVND (reference sequence). The CDR3 length is 15 residues. The DNA of the CDR3 is TGTGCCAGTAGTACCCTCGACAGGGGGGGCTACGAGCAGTACTTC. It encodes CASSTLDRGGYEQYF.

The chain employs TRBV28 and TRBJ2-1; 8 bases are shared with TRBD2. CDR1 MDHEN and CDR2 SYDVKM come from the germline V gene. The CDR3 contains 13 residues. V was clipped by 3 bases and J by 12 bases; unmatched bases: 7. CDR3 DNA: TGTGCCAGCAGTTTGGCAGTACGGGAGGGGCAGTTCTTC. Protein product: CASSLAVREGQFF.